Below, 32 T cell receptor beta chains from the same sample are listed, as sequenced in a study of OX40 agonist ivuxolimab in advanced cancers. Assay: immunoSEQ multiplex PCR; the TCRdb copy retains only in-frame clones and omits some. The table has about 50,000 clones, around four fifths seen once; the top ten hold 1.2%. The material was CD4+ or CD8+ T cells sorted from blood, obtained in a trial of the OX40 agonist ivuxolimab. All receptors come from an adult with an advanced solid tumor such as melanoma, head and neck, liver or kidney cancer.

There are a few counts of this clone. The gene calls are TRBV9 and TRBJ1-1, with no clear D. This CDR3 is 13 amino acids long. Germline V gives CDR1 SGDLS, CDR2 YYNGEE. V gave up 3 bases and J gave up 4 bases, with 10 bases separating them. CDR3 in amino acids: CASSGGGRTEAFF. In DNA, the CDR3 is TGTGCCAGCAGCGGAGGTGGACGCACTGAAGCTTTCTTT.

The CDR3 region has the DNA TGTGCCAGCAGCTTAGGGGGGGCAGCTACAGATACGCAGTATTTT. This codes for CASSLGGAATDTQYF. The V call is TRBV11-3, the J call TRBJ2-3, with D possibly being TRBD1 or TRBD2 (6 bases each). Trimming stripped 1 base from V and 3 bases from J, with 11 bases between. Germline CDR1 and CDR2: SGHNT and YENEEA. There are 15 residues in the CDR3.

This chain connects TRBV6-5 to TRBJ1-2, with a weak D call TRBD1 (6 bases). Looked up from germline, CDR1 is MNHEY and CDR2 is SVGAGI. The CDR3 is made up of 14 amino acids. Trimming removed 5 bases from V and 7 bases from J, with 17 bases in between. The CDR3 sequence is CASSIRDTGRGYTF. The DNA for the CDR3 is TGTGCCAGCAGTATCCGGGACACAGGTCGTGGCTACACCTTC.

The rearrangement joins TRBV11-2 to TRBJ2-7, with D perhaps TRBD1 (5 bases). V lost 4 bases and J 1 base, leaving 11 bases between the germline ends. The length of the CDR3 is 14 residues. Germline-derived CDR1 and CDR2 are SGHAT and FQNNGV. This CDR3 is CASSYNRQSYEQYF. The CDR3 nucleotides read TGTGCCAGCAGCTATAATAGACAGTCCTACGAGCAGTACTTC.

The chain uses TRBV6-1 and TRBJ2-7; 9 nucleotides match TRBD2. This CDR3 contains 14 residues. Germline V gives CDR1 MNHNS, CDR2 SASEGT. V trimming: 7 bases; J trimming: 2 bases; junction bases outside the gene matches: 6. CDR3 sequence: CASKRTSVAYEQYF. CDR3 bases: TGTGCCAGCAAAAGGACTAGCGTAGCCTACGAGCAGTACTTC.

The V call is TRBV5-1, the J call TRBJ2-1; 10 nucleotides line up with TRBD1. Germline CDR1 SGHRS, CDR2 YFSETQ. V was pared by 0 bases and J by 8 bases, with 5 bases of the junction left unmatched. The CDR3 extends over 15 amino acids. For the CDR3, the DNA is TGCGCCAGCAGCTTGGATGGGACAGGGGTGGATGAGCAGTTCTTC. Its protein product is CASSLDGTGVDEQFF.

V gene TRBV7-2 combines with J gene TRBJ2-7; D is unclear. The germline V and J ends were trimmed by 1 base and 5 bases, with 9 bases remaining between them. This CDR3 has 13 residues. Germline loops: CDR1 SGHTA, CDR2 FQGNSA. The CDR3 spells CASSLVRRDEQYF. As DNA, the CDR3 is TGTGCCAGCAGCTTAGTTCGCCGGGACGAGCAGTACTTC.

This clone has a single count. This chain uses TRBV29-1 with TRBJ2-1, with 9 bases that match TRBD2. Germline CDR1 is SQVTM and CDR2 is ANQGSEA. This CDR3 has 13 amino acids. V dropped 4 bases and J dropped 6; count of bases not matched to a gene: 4. In nucleotides, the CDR3 is TGCAGCGTTGGAGGCGGGAGGGGCAATGAGCAGTTCTTC. This gives the protein CSVGGGRGNEQFF.

V is TRBV5-6 and J is TRBJ1-2; D gene uncertain. Trimming pared 4 bases from V and 4 bases from J, leaving 11 bases between. This CDR3 region has 13 residues. Germline V gives CDR1 SGHDT, CDR2 YYEEEE. CDR3 sequence (DNA): TGTGCCAGCAGCCGGAATGGCCCCTATGGCTACACCTTC. As protein: CASSRNGPYGYTF.

This chain connects TRBV2 to TRBJ1-1, with no clear D. Deletions cut 7 bases from V and 1 base from J, with 10 bases between. The CDR3 runs 13 residues. Germline CDR1 is SNHLY and CDR2 is FYNNEI. The CDR3 DNA is TGTGCCAGCAAGCCCAGCGCGAACACTGAAGCTTTCTTT. This gives the protein CASKPSANTEAFF.

V usage is TRBV5-6 and J usage is TRBJ1-1, with D possibly TRBD1 on 6 matching bases. The V gene lost 4 bases and the J gene lost 1 base, with 17 bases spanning the gap. The germline V gene has CDR1 SGHDT and CDR2 YYEEEE. The CDR3 has 16 amino acids. CDR3 in DNA: TGTGCCAGCAGCGGCGGTGTGGGGGCGAGGAACACTGAAGCTTTCTTT. It codes for CASSGGVGARNTEAFF.

This clone was detected a few times. The gene calls are TRBV28 and TRBJ2-5; 12 nucleotides agree with TRBD2. Trimming removed 4 bases from V and 3 bases from J; junction bases left unmatched: 6. CDR1 MDHEN and CDR2 SYDVKM come from the germline V gene. The CDR3 extends over 16 amino acids. Here the CDR3 reads CASSSGASGREETQYF. CDR3 nucleotides: TGTGCCAGCAGTTCCGGCGCTAGCGGGAGGGAAGAGACCCAGTACTTC.

In its sample, this clone was seen a few times. This rearrangement joins TRBV5-1 to TRBJ2-1, with 7 nucleotides matching TRBD2. V shed 0 bases and J 9 bases; nucleotides not matched to a gene: 9. CDR3 size: 15 residues. CDR1 and CDR2 from the germline V gene are SGHRS and YFSETQ. This CDR3 is CASSLAAGEGSEQFF. The CDR3 nucleotides read TGCGCCAGCAGCTTGGCCGCGGGAGAGGGAAGTGAGCAGTTCTTC.

The chain uses TRBV7-2 and TRBJ2-1, with D tentatively TRBD1 or TRBD2 (6 bases each). Germline CDR1 is SGHTA and CDR2 is FQGNSA. V was cut by 3 bases and J by 6 bases, with 18 bases left in between. The CDR3 has 16 amino acids. CDR3 nucleotide sequence: TGTGCCAGCAGCTTCTATCAGGCCGGGGGCGGCAATGAGCAGTTCTTC. Its protein product is CASSFYQAGGGNEQFF.

This clone was detected only once. CDR3 sequence: CASSELGQGSVQYF. The CDR3 DNA sequence: TGCGCCAGCAGTGAGTTGGGACAGGGATCAGTGCAGTACTTC. This chain uses TRBV10-1 with TRBJ2-7; 9 positions match TRBD1. Germline values: CDR1 WNHNN, CDR2 SYGVQD (reference sequence). This CDR3 is built from 14 residues. Trimming at V came to 1 base and at J to 9 bases, leaving 7 bases not matched to a gene.

The gene calls are TRBV10-3 and TRBJ2-5; TRBD2 might be the D (6 bases). Trimming removed 0 bases at V and 2 bases at J, with 7 bases between. Looked up from germline, CDR1 is ENHRY and CDR2 is SYGVKD. This CDR3 contains 14 residues. The CDR3 loop is CAISESGRQETQYF. In DNA form, the CDR3 reads TGTGCCATCAGTGAGTCAGGGAGGCAAGAGACCCAGTACTTC.

The chain employs TRBV2 and TRBJ1-2; D perhaps matches TRBD1 (5 bases). The germline V gene encodes CDR1 SNHLY and CDR2 FYNNEI. V gave up 5 bases and J gave up 3 bases, with 16 bases separating them. The CDR3 spans 15 residues. The DNA for the CDR3 is TGTGCCAGCAGTCTGAAGCGATTAGGGGACTATGGCTACACCTTC. It specifies CASSLKRLGDYGYTF.

The chain joins TRBV7-9 to TRBJ2-7; 7 bases fit TRBD1. V dropped 5 bases and J dropped 6; count of bases not matched to a gene: 4. Germline V lookup: CDR1 SEHNR, CDR2 FQNEAQ (reference sequence). The CDR3 has 12 residues. CDR3 sequence (DNA): TGTGCCAGCAGCAAGACAGGGACCGAGCAGTACTTC. It yields the protein CASSKTGTEQYF. The whole variable domain, remainder taken from reference TRBV7-9 and TRBJ2-7, is DTGVSQNPRHKITKRGQNVTFRCDPISEHNRLYWYRQTLGQGPEFLTYFQNEAQLEKSRLLSDRFSAERPKGSFSTLEIQRTEQGDSAMYLCASSKTGTEQYFGPGTRLTVT.

V gene TRBV5-1 combines with J gene TRBJ1-5, with D hard to call. Germline CDR1 reads SGHRS; CDR2 reads YFSETQ. V was cut by 0 bases and J by 3 bases, with 10 bases left in between. The CDR3 runs 15 residues. The CDR3 DNA is TGCGCCAGCAGCTTGGATAACGGTTTCAATCAGCCCCAGCATTTT. This translates into CASSLDNGFNQPQHF.

V is TRBV11-3 and J is TRBJ2-7, with D perhaps given as TRBD1 or TRBD2 (6 bases each). With 5 bases removed from V and 4 bases from J, the gap between germline ends came to 18 bases. The germline gives CDR1 SGHNT, CDR2 YENEEA. The CDR3 runs 15 residues. This chain's CDR3 is CASSLGGGQLYEQYF. The CDR3 DNA follows: TGTGCCAGCAGCCTAGGGGGAGGACAGTTATACGAGCAGTACTTC.

CDR3 sequence reads: CASGESGREQFF. DNA of the CDR3: TGTGCCAGCGGAGAGAGCGGGAGGGAGCAGTTCTTC. The chain carries TRBV27 and TRBJ2-1; 9 bases agree with TRBD2. V shed 8 bases and J 10 bases; nucleotides not matched to a gene: 6. The CDR3 runs to 12 residues. Germline assignment: CDR1 MNHEY and CDR2 SMNVEV (reference sequence).

This clone was seen just once. The rearrangement joins TRBV5-1 to TRBJ2-1; 9 bases fit TRBD2. This CDR3 is 15 amino acids long. The germline gives CDR1 SGHRS, CDR2 YFSETQ. V was pared by 3 bases and J by 5 bases, with 6 bases of the junction left unmatched. CDR3 region: CASSYGLAGNNEQFF. The DNA for the CDR3 is TGCGCCAGCAGCTATGGGCTAGCGGGGAACAATGAGCAGTTCTTC.

The CDR3 sequence is CASIANRGPEQYF. The CDR3 coding sequence is TGTGCCAGCATTGCAAACAGGGGTCCCGAGCAGTACTTC. V and J are TRBV6-5 and TRBJ2-7, with TRBD1 matching over 7 bases. The V segment lost 7 bases and the J segment 6 bases; nucleotides outside the gene matches: 9. Germline CDR1 reads MNHEY; CDR2 reads SVGAGI. The CDR3 spans 13 residues.

This clone has only one observation. This rearrangement joins TRBV29-1 to TRBJ1-4; 10 positions match TRBD1. The CDR3 loop spans 14 amino acids. Per germline, CDR1 SQVTM and CDR2 ANQGSEA. The V and J ends lost 3 bases and 3 bases, in that order; junction bases with no gene match: 1. The CDR3 protein is CSVEGTGANEKLFF. The CDR3, as DNA: TGCAGCGTTGAGGGGACAGGGGCTAATGAAAAACTGTTTTTT.

The rearrangement joins TRBV6-1 to TRBJ2-2; no clear D. The CDR3 sequence is 14 residues long. With 7 bases removed from V and 4 bases from J, the gap between germline ends came to 13 bases. Germline V gives CDR1 MNHNS, CDR2 SASEGT. The chain's CDR3 is CASKGGAFTGELFF. CDR3 in DNA: TGTGCCAGCAAAGGCGGAGCGTTCACCGGGGAGCTGTTTTTT.

The chain joins TRBV11-2 to TRBJ2-7; D call uncertain. Germline loops: CDR1 SGHAT, CDR2 FQNNGV. With 0 bases removed from V and 2 bases from J, the gap between germline ends came to 11 bases. CDR3 size: 15 residues. CDR3 protein: CASSLDRYNTYEQYF. CDR3 sequence (DNA): TGTGCCAGCAGCTTAGACAGGTACAACACCTACGAGCAGTACTTC.

This clone is a singleton in its sample. CDR3 in DNA: TGTGCCAGCAGTTTTGGGGGGAACACCGGGGAGCTGTTTTTT. Protein sequence: CASSFGGNTGELFF. V and J are TRBV28 and TRBJ2-2, with D possibly called TRBD1 or TRBD2 (5 bases each). V gave up 3 bases and J gave up 1 base, with 6 bases separating them. CDR3 length equals 14 residues. Per germline, CDR1 MDHEN and CDR2 SYDVKM.

For this clone: The junction does not match germline at one end; this may be a read error. The V and J genes are TRBV6-6 and TRBJ2-5; D is undetermined. The CDR3 loop spans 12 amino acids. Germline-derived CDR1 and CDR2 are MNHNY and SVGAGI (reference sequence). The DNA for the CDR3 is TGTGCCAGCAGTTACGTACGAGAGTTCCAGGACTTC. This translates into CASSYVREFQDF.

This chain links TRBV11-3 with TRBJ1-1; TRBD1 agrees at 10 bases. Germline CDR1 and CDR2: SGHNT and YENEEA. After removal of 3 bases from V and 7 bases from J, the junction contained 8 bases not matched to a gene. The CDR3 runs 15 residues. The CDR3 bases are TGTGCCAGCAGCTTTTCGGGGACAGGGGCTTATGAAGCTTTCTTT. Amino acid sequence: CASSFSGTGAYEAFF.

The rearrangement joins TRBV28 to TRBJ2-2; D remains unclear. CDR1 MDHEN and CDR2 SYDVKM come from the germline V gene. This CDR3 region has 16 residues. V lost 3 bases and J lost 6, with 17 bases in between. CDR3 sequence reads: CASSLYGSLTAGELFF. Written as DNA, the CDR3 is TGTGCCAGCAGTTTGTACGGGTCACTTACCGCCGGGGAGCTGTTTTTT. Combining the CDR3 with reference TRBV28 and TRBJ2-2 gives the whole variable domain DVKVTQSSRYLVKRTGEKVFLECVQDMDHENMFWYRQDPGLGLRLIYFSYDVKMKEKGDIPEGYSVSREKKERFSLILESASTNQTSMYLCASSLYGSLTAGELFFGEGSRLTVL.

The chain couples TRBV9 to TRBJ1-1; the D gene is possibly TRBD1 (5 bases). This CDR3 comprises 17 residues. CDR1 is SGDLS and CDR2 is YYNGEE in the germline V gene. The V gene lost 0 bases and the J gene lost 3 bases, with 18 bases spanning the gap. CDR3 nucleotide sequence: TGTGCCAGCAGCGTAGCTACGATGAGAGGGGCGGACACTGAAGCTTTCTTT. It encodes CASSVATMRGADTEAFF. Filled out from reference TRBV9 and TRBJ1-1, the complete variable domain reads DSGVTQTPKHLITATGQRVTLRCSPRSGDLSVYWYQQSLDQGLQFLIQYYNGEERAKGNILERFSAQQFPDLHSELNLSSLELGDSALYFCASSVATMRGADTEAFFGQGTRLTVV.

The chain joins TRBV18 to TRBJ2-1; D may be TRBD2 (6 bases). Germline loops: CDR1 KGHSH, CDR2 LQKENI. The CDR3 loop spans 15 amino acids. V was shortened by 5 bases and J by 2 bases, with 13 bases between the two germline ends. This CDR3 reads CASSEPGLPYNEQFF. CDR3 nucleotides: TGTGCCAGCTCAGAACCGGGACTTCCCTACAATGAGCAGTTCTTC. The full variable domain, in which reference TRBV18 and TRBJ2-1 provide the parts outside the CDR3, is NAGVMQNPRHLVRRRGQEARLRCSPMKGHSHVYWYRQLPEEGLKFMVYLQKENIIDESGMPKERFSAEFPKEGPSILRIQQVVRGDSAAYFCASSEPGLPYNEQFFGPGTRLTVL.